These T cell receptor beta chains were read from a single sample in a study of Graves' ophthalmopathy and Graves' hyperthyroidism. TCRdb passed the multiplex PCR reads through MiXCR, listing each CDR3 protein once. Of roughly 600,000 distinct CDR3 sequences in the sample, about 40% were seen once. Material for sequencing was peripheral blood or thyroid tissue (not recorded which). The source is an adult man with Graves' hyperthyroidism. Each CDR3 is given with its conserved first and last residue. A D gene is named only where the DNA matches it firmly. The size field is filled for only some rows; it gives once, few, many or a size class.

d_call	v_call	clone_size	j_call	cdr3_aa	cdr3_nt
.	TRBV2	.	TRBJ1-2	CASRRTMTDTNYGYTF	TGTGCCAGCAGGCGGACAATGACAGACACTAACTATGGCTACACCTTC
TRBD1	TRBV2	.	TRBJ2-7	CASSRTGKIYEQYF	TGTGCCAGCAGTCGGACAGGGAAAATCTACGAGCAGTACTTC
TRBD1	TRBV7-8	many	TRBJ1-1	CASSKEGQGNTEAFF	TGTGCCAGCAGCAAAGAGGGACAGGGGAACACTGAAGCTTTCTTT
.	TRBV29-1	.	TRBJ1-4	CSVGDGLYEKLFF	TGCAGCGTTGGGGACGGCCTCTATGAAAAACTGTTTTTT
TRBD1	TRBV9	many	TRBJ1-2	CASETGGLFGYTF	TGTGCCAGCGAGACAGGGGGCCTTTTTGGCTACACCTTC
.	TRBV18	.	TRBJ2-7	CASSPQTYYEQYF	TGTGCCAGCTCACCACAGACCTACTACGAGCAGTACTTC
.	TRBV4-2	.	TRBJ1-4	CASSQEGKGSEKLFF	TGTGCCAGCAGCCAAGAAGGAAAAGGGAGTGAAAAACTGTTTTTT
.	TRBV27	.	TRBJ1-5	CASSPDTALLPQHF	TGTGCCAGCAGTCCCGACACCGCCCTCCTGCCCCAGCATTTT
.	TRBV5-6	.	TRBJ2-5	CASSLISEVVAQYF	TGTGCCAGCAGCTTAATTAGCGAGGTCGTGGCCCAGTACTTC
TRBD1	TRBV5-1	few	TRBJ1-4	CASSLRQGMDEKLFF	TGCGCCAGCAGCCTCCGACAGGGGATGGATGAAAAACTGTTTTTT
.	TRBV24-1	many	TRBJ2-7	CATSDSYPRGEQYF	TGTGCCACCAGTGATTCCTATCCCCGCGGCGAGCAGTACTTC
TRBD1	TRBV6-1	few	TRBJ1-1	CASKLSRDSPEAFF	TGTGCCAGCAAACTCTCCCGGGACAGCCCTGAAGCTTTCTTT
TRBD2	TRBV4-2	many	TRBJ2-7	CASSQGVQRGYEQYF	TGTGCCAGCAGCCAAGGGGTCCAGCGGGGCTACGAGCAGTACTTC
.	TRBV7-9	once	TRBJ2-6	CASSLVAGVAGANVLTF	TGTGCCAGCAGCTTAGTAGCAGGGGTAGCTGGGGCCAACGTCCTGACTTTC
TRBD2	TRBV20-1	many	TRBJ2-7	CSARGSGRANEQYF	TGCAGTGCTAGAGGTAGCGGGAGGGCTAACGAGCAGTACTTC
.	TRBV7-2	many	TRBJ1-1	CASSFRHPNTEAFF	TGTGCCAGCAGCTTTAGACACCCGAACACTGAAGCTTTCTTT
.	TRBV10-3	.	TRBJ2-2	CATAKQGFPGELFF	TGTGCCACAGCTAAACAGGGATTTCCCGGGGAGCTGTTTTTT
.	TRBV2	.	TRBJ2-5	CASSIQGYETQYF	TGTGCCAGCTCGATTCAGGGATATGAGACCCAGTACTTC
TRBD1	TRBV6-5	.	TRBJ2-7	CASSGLGQGPQRVGYEQYF	TGTGCCAGCAGTGGCTTGGGACAGGGTCCTCAGAGAGTCGGCTACGAGCAGTACTTC
.	TRBV2	many	TRBJ2-3	CARGGDTQYF	TGTGCCAGAGGGGGAGATACGCAGTATTTT
TRBD1	TRBV19	.	TRBJ2-7	CASSTRGQGIYEQYF	TGTGCCAGTAGTACCAGAGGACAGGGGATTTACGAGCAGTACTTC
.	TRBV5-8	few	TRBJ1-2	CASSGLVYGSYGYTF	TGTGCCAGCAGCGGGCTAGTTTACGGATCCTATGGCTACACCTTC
TRBD1	TRBV10-3	.	TRBJ1-1	CAISEGTGVSEAFF	TGTGCCATCAGTGAGGGGACAGGGGTGTCTGAAGCTTTCTTT
TRBD1	TRBV20-1	many	TRBJ1-2	CSADKADRGDYGYTF	TGCAGTGCAGACAAAGCGGACAGGGGGGACTATGGCTACACCTTC
.	TRBV7-9	.	TRBJ2-7	CASSPYRQGYEQYF	TGTGCCAGCAGCCCTTACAGACAAGGGTACGAGCAGTACTTC
.	TRBV7-8	few	TRBJ2-3	CASSLGGGPTDTQYF	TGTGCCAGCAGCTTAGGGGGGGGGCCCACAGATACGCAGTATTTT
.	TRBV25-1	few	TRBJ2-1	CASSGAGGPYNEQFF	TGTGCCAGCAGTGGAGCGGGTGGCCCCTACAATGAGCAGTTCTTC
.	TRBV7-6	many	TRBJ1-4	CASSAPGTDEKLFF	TGTGCCAGCAGCGCTCCCGGGACGGATGAAAAACTGTTTTTT
.	TRBV5-1	.	TRBJ1-2	CASRPGEGRSYGYTF	TGCGCCAGCAGGCCAGGGGAGGGGAGAAGCTATGGCTACACCTTC
.	TRBV10-1	.	TRBJ2-7	CASSGTGFNEQYF	TGCGCCAGCAGTGGGACGGGATTCAACGAGCAGTACTTC
.	TRBV20-1	many	TRBJ1-2	CSASSGEGYGYTF	TGCAGTGCCAGTTCCGGGGAGGGCTATGGCTACACCTTC
.	TRBV2	few	TRBJ2-7	CASSLQAVSYEQYF	TGTGCCAGCAGTTTACAGGCAGTTTCCTACGAGCAGTACTTC
.	TRBV7-9	.	TRBJ1-4	CASSFRVGGLNEKLFF	TGTGCCAGCAGCTTCCGGGTAGGAGGCCTAAATGAAAAACTGTTTTTT
.	TRBV7-9	many	TRBJ2-7	CASSGQGGLSYEQYF	TGTGCCAGCAGCGGCCAGGGGGGCCTCTCCTACGAGCAGTACTTC
.	TRBV4-2	many	TRBJ2-7	CASSQVSDSPSKYF	TGTGCCAGCAGCCAAGTTTCGGACAGCCCGAGCAAGTACTTC
.	TRBV5-6	few	TRBJ2-5	CASSSPRGTAQETQYF	TGTGCCAGCAGCTCACCGCGGGGCACAGCACAAGAGACCCAGTACTTC
.	TRBV7-9	many	TRBJ1-2	CASSFSTYGYTF	TGTGCCAGCAGCTTTAGCACCTATGGCTACACCTTC
.	TRBV6-5	many	TRBJ2-2	CASRRRPGMNTGELFF	TGTGCCAGCAGACGTCGGCCGGGGATGAACACCGGGGAGCTGTTTTTT
TRBD1	TRBV15	.	TRBJ2-3	CATSREGQGPTDTQYF	TGTGCCACCAGCAGAGAGGGACAGGGCCCCACAGATACGCAGTATTTT
.	TRBV4-1	many	TRBJ1-5	CASSQDMGRNNQPQHF	TGCGCCAGCAGCCAAGATATGGGCAGGAACAATCAGCCCCAGCATTTT
.	TRBV12-5	few	TRBJ1-3	CASGLVVGSGNTIYF	TGTGCTAGTGGTTTGGTTGTGGGCTCTGGAAACACCATATATTTT
TRBD1	TRBV30	.	TRBJ1-5	CAWSGTGYAQPQHF	TGTGCCTGGTCGGGGACAGGGTACGCGCAGCCCCAGCATTTT
TRBD2	TRBV2	few	TRBJ2-2	CASIGEGNTGELFF	TGTGCCAGCATAGGGGAGGGAAACACCGGGGAGCTGTTTTTT
.	TRBV12-3/TRBV12-4	.	TRBJ1-1	CASRQGGSEAFF	TGTGCCAGCAGGCAAGGAGGGAGCGAAGCTTTCTTT
.	TRBV24-1	.	TRBJ1-2	CATSEATGWYGYTF	TGTGCCACCAGTGAGGCAACAGGGTGGTATGGCTACACCTTC
.	TRBV6-6	.	TRBJ1-2	CASRGGQRTPCGYTF	TGTGCCAGCAGAGGAGGACAGAGAACTCCCTGTGGCTACACCTTC
TRBD1	TRBV20-1	.	TRBJ2-7	CSALDGTGNEQYF	TGCAGTGCCCTCGACGGGACAGGAAACGAGCAGTACTTC
TRBD2	TRBV6-5	few	TRBJ2-2	CASTLSGSTTGELFF	TGTGCCAGCACCTTGAGCGGGAGTACGACCGGGGAGCTGTTTTTT
.	TRBV29-1	.	TRBJ2-7	CSPIVGEFVEQYF	TGCAGCCCAATCGTAGGGGAGTTCGTCGAGCAGTACTTC
.	TRBV15	.	TRBJ2-3	CATSSPQDTQYF	TGTGCCACCAGCTCTCCCCAAGATACGCAGTATTTT
.	TRBV30	.	TRBJ1-5	CAWRGGYNQPQHF	TGTGCCTGGAGGGGCGGTTACAATCAGCCCCAGCATTTT
.	TRBV7-9	many	TRBJ1-6	CASSSQGRESPLHF	TGTGCCAGCAGCTCACAGGGCCGTGAGTCACCCCTCCACTTT
.	TRBV5-1	.	TRBJ2-2	CASSYRITGELFF	TGCGCCAGCAGCTACCGAATCACCGGGGAGCTGTTTTTT
.	TRBV2	.	TRBJ2-6	CASSEWRSGANVLTF	TGTGCCAGCAGTGAGTGGAGGTCTGGGGCCAACGTCCTGACTTTC